The clone carrying this TCR beta chain was found a few times. Its antigen is still unknown. Method: immunoSEQ multiplex PCR; TCRdb's copy keeps in-frame clones and lacks some. The sample holds about 34,000 clones, 60% to 80% seen once. The sample belongs to a study of early stage breast cancer tumors. Looking at the study overall: About 80% of the 16 invasive tumors were ER+, PR+ and HER2-. Broader study findings: Unsorted bulk genomic DNA sequencing lacked pairing and functional marker data.

Germline values: CDR1 GTSNPN, CDR2 SVGIG (reference sequence). The CDR3 totals 11 residues. V lost 5 bases and J lost 5, with 9 bases in between. The chain has TRBV30 and TRBJ1-1; D unclear. Sequenced material: breast tumor tissue. The clonotype was recovered from a person aged 30-39 years with breast cancer. CDR3 nucleotides: TGTGCCTGGGATGGGAGTACTGAAGCTTTCTTT. Translated: CAWDGSTEAFF.